The rows below give T cell receptor beta chains drawn from one sample of a study of cytomegalovirus exposure and HLA in healthy donors. The method was immunoSEQ multiplex PCR; TCRdb's version includes in-frame clones alone and lacks a portion of them. Altogether around 64,000 clones are present, 80% to 90% being singletons, with the ten largest covering around 10%. Sequenced input: PBMCs. These receptors came from a woman aged 25 to 39 in good health and CMV-seropositive. CDR3s leave out the opening cysteine and the closing phenylalanine or tryptophan. Only part of the rows carry a size: once, few, many, or a class if the clone is expanded.

clone size: .
CDR3 length: 10
V gene: TRBV6-4
J gene: TRBJ2-1
CDR3 protein: ASSDASGEQF

clone size: .
CDR3 length: 15
V gene: TRBV9
J gene: TRBJ2-1
CDR3 protein: ASSVSGTGVFGNEQF

clone size: .
CDR3 length: 11
V gene: TRBV6-6
J gene: TRBJ2-7
CDR3 protein: ASSYGTGNEQY

clone size: .
CDR3 length: 16
V gene: TRBV21-1
J gene: TRBJ2-7
CDR3 protein: ASIGTRVGTHPSYEQY

clone size: .
CDR3 length: 12
V gene: TRBV5-6
J gene: TRBJ2-5
CDR3 protein: ASSLETIQETQY

clone size: .
CDR3 length: 13
V gene: TRBV9
J gene: TRBJ1-2
CDR3 protein: ASSVEATGGIGYT

clone size: .
CDR3 length: 14
V gene: TRBV5-4
J gene: TRBJ2-5
CDR3 protein: ASSLRTSGGQETQY

clone size: .
CDR3 length: 12
V gene: TRBV6-7
J gene: TRBJ2-4
CDR3 protein: ASQQPPRRNIQY

clone size: .
CDR3 length: 11
V gene: TRBV5-1
J gene: TRBJ2-2
CDR3 protein: ASSLDSPGELF

clone size: .
CDR3 length: 14
V gene: TRBV5-1
J gene: TRBJ2-2
CDR3 protein: ASSWGTGVNTGELF

clone size: .
CDR3 length: 14
V gene: TRBV27
J gene: TRBJ2-7
CDR3 protein: ASSLLRREASYEQY

clone size: .
CDR3 length: 12
V gene: TRBV5-1
J gene: TRBJ2-1
CDR3 protein: ASSTEQGYNEQF

clone size: .
CDR3 length: 13
V gene: TRBV5-1
J gene: TRBJ2-1
CDR3 protein: ASSSQVQGYNEQF

clone size: .
CDR3 length: 14
V gene: TRBV11-1
J gene: TRBJ2-5
CDR3 protein: ASSPGLAGGRETQY

clone size: .
CDR3 length: 15
V gene: TRBV28
J gene: TRBJ1-2
CDR3 protein: ASSFTLGPGEGYGYT

clone size: .
CDR3 length: 13
V gene: TRBV2
J gene: TRBJ2-1
CDR3 protein: ASSAVGLAYNEQF

clone size: .
CDR3 length: 13
V gene: TRBV5-1
J gene: TRBJ2-1
CDR3 protein: ASSLTSGSYNEQF

clone size: .
CDR3 length: 13
V gene: TRBV11-2
J gene: TRBJ2-7
CDR3 protein: ASSTGLAGVYEQY

clone size: .
CDR3 length: 12
V gene: TRBV19
J gene: TRBJ2-5
CDR3 protein: ASSIRQGGETQY

clone size: .
CDR3 length: 16
V gene: TRBV4-1
J gene: TRBJ2-3
CDR3 protein: ASSQAGLAGGHSDTQY

clone size: .
CDR3 length: 13
V gene: TRBV28
J gene: TRBJ1-4
CDR3 protein: ASSLIPLGGEKLF

clone size: .
CDR3 length: 13
V gene: TRBV7-8
J gene: TRBJ2-7
CDR3 protein: ASSLGPAGAYEQY

clone size: .
CDR3 length: 13
V gene: TRBV5-1
J gene: TRBJ2-3
CDR3 protein: ASRQLAGEADTQY

clone size: .
CDR3 length: 10
V gene: TRBV5-4
J gene: TRBJ1-1
CDR3 protein: ASSSVDTEAF

clone size: .
CDR3 length: 13
V gene: TRBV6-1
J gene: TRBJ2-7
CDR3 protein: ASSEIAGGAYEQY

clone size: .
CDR3 length: 14
V gene: TRBV7-6
J gene: TRBJ2-3
CDR3 protein: ASSPTLARVTDTQY

clone size: .
CDR3 length: 14
V gene: TRBV27
J gene: TRBJ2-1
CDR3 protein: ASTETGLAPNYEQF

clone size: .
CDR3 length: 12
V gene: TRBV7-6
J gene: TRBJ2-7
CDR3 protein: ASSLQGAAYEQY

clone size: .
CDR3 length: 14
V gene: TRBV30
J gene: TRBJ2-6
CDR3 protein: AWTSGIYMGANVLT

clone size: few
CDR3 length: 12
V gene: TRBV6-1
J gene: TRBJ2-2
CDR3 protein: ASVGREGAGELF

clone size: .
CDR3 length: 11
V gene: TRBV5-1
J gene: TRBJ1-1
CDR3 protein: ASRLVMNTEAF

clone size: .
CDR3 length: 12
V gene: TRBV7-9
J gene: TRBJ2-2
CDR3 protein: ASQTGANTGELF

clone size: .
CDR3 length: 12
V gene: TRBV19
J gene: TRBJ2-1
CDR3 protein: ASSIYGQANEQF

clone size: .
CDR3 length: 11
V gene: TRBV6-1
J gene: TRBJ2-7
CDR3 protein: ASKRGITYEQY

clone size: .
CDR3 length: 12
V gene: TRBV19
J gene: TRBJ1-1
CDR3 protein: ASSITGGGTEAF

clone size: .
CDR3 length: 13
V gene: TRBV28
J gene: TRBJ1-4
CDR3 protein: ASSLLGATNEKLF

clone size: .
CDR3 length: 14
V gene: TRBV5-1
J gene: TRBJ1-4
CDR3 protein: ASSPAGEATNEKLF

clone size: medium-sized
CDR3 length: 13
V gene: TRBV19
J gene: TRBJ2-3
CDR3 protein: ASSNRDRHTDTQY

clone size: .
CDR3 length: 12
V gene: TRBV5-1
J gene: TRBJ2-3
CDR3 protein: ASSLATSGDTQY

clone size: .
CDR3 length: 13
V gene: TRBV7-2
J gene: TRBJ2-4
CDR3 protein: ASSLLPGGTNIQY

clone size: .
CDR3 length: 12
V gene: TRBV7-9
J gene: TRBJ1-2
CDR3 protein: ASSLADRDGGYT

clone size: .
CDR3 length: 9
V gene: TRBV5-6
J gene: TRBJ1-1
CDR3 protein: ASSFRGEAF

clone size: .
CDR3 length: 18
V gene: TRBV12-2
J gene: TRBJ2-6
CDR3 protein: ASRFKGSSGQKAGANVLT

clone size: .
CDR3 length: 12
V gene: TRBV28
J gene: TRBJ2-1
CDR3 protein: ASSDATGYDEQF

clone size: .
CDR3 length: 11
V gene: TRBV19
J gene: TRBJ2-3
CDR3 protein: ASSIPETDTQY

clone size: .
CDR3 length: 12
V gene: TRBV29-1
J gene: TRBJ2-1
CDR3 protein: SVGSGRALNEQF

clone size: .
CDR3 length: 14
V gene: TRBV28
J gene: TRBJ2-1
CDR3 protein: ASSLIGTGGYNEQF

clone size: .
CDR3 length: 12
V gene: TRBV11-2
J gene: TRBJ1-1
CDR3 protein: ASSPRRANTEAF

clone size: .
CDR3 length: 9
V gene: TRBV2
J gene: TRBJ2-3
CDR3 protein: ASTAGDTQY

clone size: .
CDR3 length: 16
V gene: TRBV28
J gene: TRBJ1-2
CDR3 protein: ASSLPGTGGSRGYGYT

clone size: .
CDR3 length: 12
V gene: TRBV27
J gene: TRBJ1-1
CDR3 protein: ASSSLQSGTEAF

clone size: .
CDR3 length: 17
V gene: TRBV10-2
J gene: TRBJ2-3
CDR3 protein: ASSESAVARRGGADTQY

clone size: .
CDR3 length: 14
V gene: TRBV18
J gene: TRBJ2-1
CDR3 protein: ASSSGGLRSYNEQF

clone size: .
CDR3 length: 14
V gene: TRBV21-1
J gene: TRBJ2-7
CDR3 protein: ASSKVDSGSSYEQY

clone size: .
CDR3 length: 16
V gene: TRBV19
J gene: TRBJ2-1
CDR3 protein: ASSISPYSGRGHNEQF

clone size: .
CDR3 length: 12
V gene: TRBV29-1
J gene: TRBJ1-2
CDR3 protein: SVGGTGRDYGYT

clone size: few
CDR3 length: 12
V gene: TRBV6-5
J gene: TRBJ2-2
CDR3 protein: ASRPTGGRGELF